Each of the 20 T cell receptor beta chains below was sequenced from the same sample in a study of PD-L1 blockade in urothelial cancer. Sequencing was performed with immunoSEQ multiplex PCR; in TCRdb, only in-frame clones are kept and a portion is missing. The sample yields some 84,000 clones, around 90% seen once. Sample: PBMCs, taken around atezolizumab (anti-PD-L1) treatment. The receptors originated from a woman between 65 and 79 years old with urothelial cancer.

The chain recombines TRBV9 with TRBJ2-2; TRBD2 matches at 7 bases. The ends lost 0 bases at V and 0 bases at J; junction bases unmatched: 2. This CDR3 has 16 residues. CDR1 SGDLS and CDR2 YYNGEE come from the germline V gene. The CDR3 here is CASSVGGRANTGELFF. The CDR3 DNA is TGTGCCAGCAGCGTAGGGGGGAGGGCGAACACCGGGGAGCTGTTTTTT.

This clone was observed a single time. The chain combines TRBV4-3 with TRBJ1-2; 8 bases fit TRBD1. The CDR3 sequence is 15 residues long. With V trimmed by 1 base and J by 8 bases, 9 bases remained unmatched. Per the germline V gene, CDR1 is LGHNA and CDR2 is YSLEER. The CDR3 spells CASSQARTGPGGYTF. DNA of the CDR3: TGCGCCAGCAGCCAAGCCCGGACAGGGCCGGGGGGCTACACCTTC.

J is TRBJ2-3 and V is TRBV9; TRBD2 aligns across 11 bases. The CDR3 sequence is 15 residues long. Germline CDR1 SGDLS, CDR2 YYNGEE. The V segment lost 5 bases and the J segment 6 bases; nucleotides outside the gene matches: 8. CDR3 DNA: TGTGCCAGCAGTGGTAGCGGGAGGGATTTCGATACGCAGTATTTT. Its protein product is CASSGSGRDFDTQYF.

V usage is TRBV27 and J usage is TRBJ1-1, with a tentative D call TRBD1 (5 bases). The CDR3 consists of 12 residues. With 3 bases removed from V and 10 bases from J, the gap between germline ends came to 12 bases. Germline assignment: CDR1 MNHEY and CDR2 SMNVEV (reference sequence). CDR3 bases: TGTGCCAGCAGTTTTTATGGCAGGGCAGCTTTCTTT. Residues: CASSFYGRAAFF.

This chain joins TRBV5-4 and TRBJ1-2; 8 positions match TRBD1. V lost 5 bases to trimming and J lost 3 bases; unmatched junction nucleotides: 9. This CDR3 region has 15 residues. CDR1 SGHNT and CDR2 YYREEE come from the germline V gene (reference sequence). CDR3 bases: TGTGCCAGCAGTTCCACCCCGACAGGGGACTATGGCTACACCTTC. Amino acids: CASSSTPTGDYGYTF.

The chain recombines TRBV5-1 with TRBJ2-1; D is uncertain. In germline, CDR1 is SGHRS, CDR2 YFSETQ. The CDR3 consists of 14 residues. The V and J ends lost 4 bases and 4 bases respectively, with 12 bases between them. The CDR3 DNA sequence: TGCGCCAGCAGCCCGGCGGCTAGTTACAATGAGCAGTTCTTC. Encoded protein: CASSPAASYNEQFF.

The chain combines TRBV19 with TRBJ1-6, with 7 bases identical to TRBD1. Germline CDR1 and CDR2: LNHDA and SQIVND (reference sequence). The V gene end was trimmed by 7 bases and the J gene end by 7 bases; junction bases not matched to a gene: 7. The CDR3 loop spans 14 amino acids. CDR3 DNA sequence: TGTGCCAGTAACTCACAGGGGTACAATTCACCCCTCCACTTT. It codes for CASNSQGYNSPLHF.

V gene TRBV15 combines with J gene TRBJ1-4; D is undetermined. V was cut by 0 bases and J by 1 base, with 6 bases left in between. The germline V gene encodes CDR1 LNHNV and CDR2 YYDKDF (reference sequence). The CDR3 runs to 15 residues. The CDR3: CATSRDPRTNEKLFF. The CDR3 DNA is TGTGCCACCAGCAGAGATCCTCGAACTAATGAAAAACTGTTTTTT. The complete variable domain, with remaining parts taken from reference TRBV15 and TRBJ1-4, reads DAMVIQNPRYQVTQFGKPVTLSCSQTLNHNVMYWYQQKSSQAPKLLFHYYDKDFNNEADTPDNFQSRRPNTSFCFLDIRSPGLGDTAMYLCATSRDPRTNEKLFFGSGTQLSVL.

The gene calls are TRBV2 and TRBJ1-2, with 7 nucleotides matching TRBD1. This CDR3 is built from 16 residues. V lost 6 bases to trimming and J lost 0 bases; unmatched junction nucleotides: 10. Germline V CDR1 and CDR2: SNHLY, FYNNEI. CDR3 loop: CASSYRGTAPNYGYTF. The CDR3 DNA sequence: TGTGCCAGCAGCTATAGGGGGACAGCTCCTAACTATGGCTACACCTTC.

This clone was counted a single time. This chain links TRBV2 with TRBJ1-1; D remains unclear. Germline V gene lookup returns CDR1 SNHLY and CDR2 FYNNEI. Trimming stripped 5 bases from V and 5 bases from J, with 9 bases between. This CDR3 contains 12 residues. In DNA form, the CDR3 reads TGTGCCAGCAGTAAGCAAGCGACTGAAGCTTTCTTT. It yields the protein CASSKQATEAFF.

The rearrangement links TRBV13 to TRBJ2-7; D ambiguous. The CDR3 runs 14 residues. The germline gives CDR1 PRHDT, CDR2 FYEKMQ (reference sequence). Deletions cut 0 bases from V and 4 bases from J, with 10 bases between. Here the CDR3 reads CASSLGHSRYEQYF. The CDR3 bases are TGTGCCAGCAGCTTAGGCCACAGTAGGTACGAGCAGTACTTC.

The chain recombines TRBV5-1 with TRBJ1-6, with 11 nucleotides matching TRBD1. With 2 bases clipped from V and 4 bases from J, the junction kept 14 bases outside the gene matches. Germline assignment: CDR1 SGHRS and CDR2 YFSETQ. CDR3 length: 20 amino acids. The CDR3 protein is CASSFGNTGTGGRYNSPLHF. For the CDR3, the DNA is TGCGCCAGCAGCTTCGGCAATACCGGGACAGGGGGGCGATATAATTCACCCCTCCACTTT. The full variable domain, with the rest looked up from reference TRBV5-1 and TRBJ1-6, is KAGVTQTPRYLIKTRGQQVTLSCSPISGHRSVSWYQQTPGQGLQFLFEYFSETQRNKGNFPGRFSGRQFSNSRSEMNVSTLELGDSALYLCASSFGNTGTGGRYNSPLHFGNGTRLTVT.

The V and J genes are TRBV7-9 and TRBJ1-1; 10 bases fit TRBD1. After removal of 5 bases from V and 4 bases from J, the junction contained 4 bases not matched to a gene. CDR3 length equals 14 residues. In germline, CDR1 is SEHNR, CDR2 FQNEAQ (reference sequence). The CDR3 region is CASSAGQGVTEAFF. The CDR3 coding sequence is TGTGCCAGCAGCGCTGGACAGGGGGTCACTGAAGCTTTCTTT.

The chain has TRBV27 and TRBJ2-5, with D perhaps matching TRBD2 (5 bases). Trimming took 5 bases from V and 6 from J, leaving 13 bases between them. CDR1 MNHEY and CDR2 SMNVEV come from the germline V gene (reference sequence). The CDR3 extends over 13 amino acids. This chain's CDR3 is CASSPTGRQTQYF. In nucleotides, the CDR3 is TGTGCCAGCAGTCCCACGGGGAGACAGACCCAGTACTTC.

This clone was seen more than once but under ten times. The chain couples TRBV4-1 to TRBJ2-2, with 8 nucleotides matching TRBD2. The CDR3 is 16 residues long. The ends lost 1 base at V and 3 bases at J; junction bases unmatched: 4. The germline V gene has CDR1 MGHRA and CDR2 YSYEKL. The CDR3 loop reads CASSQVGTSYTGELFF. CDR3 sequence (DNA): TGCGCCAGCAGCCAAGTCGGGACTAGTTACACCGGGGAGCTGTTTTTT.

The J gene is TRBJ2-3, the V gene TRBV5-1; 10 bases line up with TRBD1. CDR1 and CDR2 from the germline V gene are SGHRS and YFSETQ. This CDR3 spans 15 amino acids. The ends lost 0 bases at V and 5 bases at J; junction bases unmatched: 3. CDR3 in DNA: TGCGCCAGCAGCTTGGGACAGGGGGCAGGAGATACGCAGTATTTT. It specifies CASSLGQGAGDTQYF.

The chain has TRBV29-1 and TRBJ2-1; 11 nucleotides line up with TRBD2. Trimming took 5 bases from V and 6 from J; bases not matched to a gene: 6. From germline, CDR1 is SQVTM and CDR2 ANQGSEA. The length of the CDR3 is 14 residues. Written as DNA, the CDR3 is TGCAGCGTTTTGACTAGCGGGGCGCCCAATGAGCAGTTCTTC. This encodes CSVLTSGAPNEQFF.

The rearrangement joins TRBV9 to TRBJ2-3, with D perhaps matching TRBD2 (6 bases). Germline CDR1 reads SGDLS; CDR2 reads YYNGEE. With 3 bases removed from V and 5 bases from J, the gap between germline ends came to 16 bases. There are 15 residues in the CDR3. This chain's CDR3 is CASSGVADYGDTQYF. The CDR3 DNA reads as TGTGCCAGCAGCGGGGTAGCGGATTACGGAGATACGCAGTATTTT.

The chain carries TRBV7-9 and TRBJ2-7, with 7 nucleotides matching TRBD2. The CDR3 has 14 amino acids. J was trimmed by 2 bases and V by 5 bases; bases with no gene match: 6. Germline CDR1 reads SEHNR; CDR2 reads FQNEAQ (reference sequence). The CDR3 coding sequence is TGTGCCAGCAGCCCCCGGACTAGTCCCTACGAGCAGTACTTC. Encoded protein: CASSPRTSPYEQYF.

The chain uses TRBV30 and TRBJ1-2; 8 positions agree with TRBD1. Per the germline V gene, CDR1 is GTSNPN and CDR2 is SVGIG (reference sequence). J was trimmed by 6 bases and V by 7 bases; bases with no gene match: 13. This CDR3 spans 14 amino acids. The CDR3 DNA follows: TGTGCCTTCCTCTTCCCAGGGGGCGCGGATGGCTACACCTTC. Protein: CAFLFPGGADGYTF.